Listed below are T cell receptor beta chains from one sample, sequenced in a study of T cells after yellow fever vaccination. One entry per CDR3 protein results from TCRdb running MiXCR on the 5' RACE reads. The table records about 360,000 distinct CDR3 sequences, over 5% of them present only once. The starting material was PBMCs, obtained 5 days after the yellow fever booster vaccination. Receptor source: a young man who received the YFV17D yellow fever vaccine. Each CDR3 is given with its conserved first and last residue. A D gene is named only where the DNA matches it firmly. A row's size may be missing; if present it is once, few, many or a size class.

d_call: NA; j_call: TRBJ2-7; v_call: TRBV12-3/TRBV12-4; clone_size: many; cdr3_aa: CASSFRPFLGGATAYEQYF; cdr3_nt: TGTGCCAGCAGCTTTCGGCCCTTCCTCGGGGGCGCAACCGCTTACGAGCAGTACTTC
d_call: TRBD1; j_call: TRBJ1-5; v_call: TRBV19; clone_size: few; cdr3_aa: CASIRGQEAKSNQPQHF; cdr3_nt: TGTGCCAGTATTCGGGGACAGGAGGCGAAATCCAATCAGCCCCAGCATTTT
d_call: NA; j_call: TRBJ2-7; v_call: TRBV20-1; clone_size: NA; cdr3_aa: CSASWVGGKYEQYF; cdr3_nt: TGCAGTGCCAGTTGGGTTGGCGGGAAGTACGAGCAGTACTTC
d_call: TRBD2; j_call: TRBJ2-1; v_call: TRBV7-3; clone_size: NA; cdr3_aa: CASSLAGGPGYNEQFF; cdr3_nt: TGTGCCAGCAGTCTAGCGGGAGGGCCGGGATACAATGAGCAGTTCTTC
d_call: NA; j_call: TRBJ2-3; v_call: TRBV7-8; clone_size: many; cdr3_aa: CASTGKTSTDTQYF; cdr3_nt: TGTGCCAGCACCGGGAAAACTAGCACAGATACGCAGTATTTT
d_call: NA; j_call: TRBJ1-2; v_call: TRBV30; clone_size: few; cdr3_aa: CAWSEDYGYTF; cdr3_nt: TGTGCCTGGAGTGAGGACTATGGCTACACCTTC
d_call: NA; j_call: TRBJ2-5; v_call: TRBV14; clone_size: NA; cdr3_aa: CASSQEVGNQETQYF; cdr3_nt: TGTGCCAGCAGCCAAGAGGTCGGGAATCAAGAGACCCAGTACTTC
d_call: TRBD2; j_call: TRBJ2-3; v_call: TRBV7-7; clone_size: many; cdr3_aa: CASSLAGGSGDTQYF; cdr3_nt: TGTGCTAGCAGCTTAGCGGGAGGGTCCGGAGATACGCAGTATTTT
d_call: NA; j_call: TRBJ2-1; v_call: TRBV20-1; clone_size: NA; cdr3_aa: CSARTWSEQFF; cdr3_nt: TGCAGTGCTCGGACATGGAGTGAGCAGTTCTTC
d_call: NA; j_call: TRBJ1-2; v_call: TRBV12-3/TRBV12-4; clone_size: NA; cdr3_aa: CASSLGGTSGYTF; cdr3_nt: TGTGCCAGCAGTTTAGGAGGGACCTCAGGCTACACCTTC
d_call: NA; j_call: TRBJ2-7; v_call: TRBV20-1; clone_size: NA; cdr3_aa: CSAEPGSYEQYF; cdr3_nt: TGCAGTGCCGAACCCGGATCCTACGAGCAGTACTTC
d_call: TRBD1; j_call: TRBJ2-7; v_call: TRBV28; clone_size: NA; cdr3_aa: CASSLAPPGGYEQYF; cdr3_nt: TGTGCCAGCAGTTTAGCCCCTCCAGGGGGCTACGAGCAGTACTTC
d_call: TRBD2; j_call: TRBJ2-7; v_call: TRBV20-1; clone_size: few; cdr3_aa: CSAATSGRAFEQYF; cdr3_nt: TGCAGTGCCGCAACTAGCGGGAGGGCTTTCGAGCAGTACTTC
d_call: NA; j_call: TRBJ1-1; v_call: TRBV20-1; clone_size: NA; cdr3_aa: CSASLGGGGTEAFF; cdr3_nt: TGCAGTGCTAGTCTGGGGGGGGGTGGAACTGAAGCTTTCTTT
d_call: NA; j_call: TRBJ2-7; v_call: TRBV29-1; clone_size: many; cdr3_aa: CSVGSNSYEQYF; cdr3_nt: TGCAGCGTTGGTAGCAATTCCTACGAGCAGTACTTC
d_call: TRBD1; j_call: TRBJ2-7; v_call: TRBV28; clone_size: NA; cdr3_aa: CASKGPRTGRHEQYF; cdr3_nt: TGTGCCAGCAAAGGACCACGGACAGGGCGGCACGAGCAGTACTTC
d_call: NA; j_call: TRBJ1-1; v_call: TRBV29-1; clone_size: NA; cdr3_aa: CSVDHSHTEAFF; cdr3_nt: TGCAGCGTTGATCATTCCCACACTGAAGCTTTCTTT
d_call: NA; j_call: TRBJ2-7; v_call: TRBV19; clone_size: NA; cdr3_aa: CASSIGSYYEQYF; cdr3_nt: TGTGCCAGTAGTATTGGAAGCTACTACGAGCAGTACTTC
d_call: TRBD2; j_call: TRBJ2-1; v_call: TRBV6-6; clone_size: NA; cdr3_aa: CAAELAGGDEQFF; cdr3_nt: TGTGCCGCGGAGCTAGCGGGAGGTGATGAGCAGTTCTTC
d_call: NA; j_call: TRBJ1-5; v_call: TRBV6-2/TRBV6-3; clone_size: many; cdr3_aa: CASSYYGPQHF; cdr3_nt: TGTGCCAGCAGTTACTATGGGCCCCAGCATTTT
d_call: NA; j_call: TRBJ2-1; v_call: TRBV5-1; clone_size: many; cdr3_aa: CASSLLGAGSYNEQFF; cdr3_nt: TGCGCCAGCAGCTTGCTTGGGGCGGGGTCCTACAATGAGCAGTTCTTC
d_call: NA; j_call: TRBJ2-7; v_call: TRBV5-6; clone_size: few; cdr3_aa: CASSFGWSYEQYF; cdr3_nt: TGTGCCAGCAGCTTCGGGTGGTCCTACGAGCAGTACTTC
d_call: TRBD2; j_call: TRBJ2-1; v_call: TRBV12-3/TRBV12-4; clone_size: many; cdr3_aa: CASSFGLAGGEQFF; cdr3_nt: TGTGCCAGCAGTTTTGGGCTGGCGGGAGGAGAGCAGTTCTTC
d_call: NA; j_call: TRBJ2-1; v_call: TRBV28; clone_size: many; cdr3_aa: CASIERGLYNEQFF; cdr3_nt: TGTGCCAGCATAGAGCGCGGCCTCTACAATGAGCAGTTCTTC
d_call: TRBD1; j_call: TRBJ2-5; v_call: TRBV5-1; clone_size: many; cdr3_aa: CASSLDRPDRVETQYF; cdr3_nt: TGCGCCAGCAGCTTGGACCGTCCCGACAGGGTAGAGACCCAGTACTTC
d_call: TRBD2; j_call: TRBJ2-5; v_call: TRBV5-1; clone_size: many; cdr3_aa: CASSLSPSGMGETQYF; cdr3_nt: TGCGCCAGCAGCTTGAGCCCTAGCGGGATGGGGGAGACCCAGTACTTC